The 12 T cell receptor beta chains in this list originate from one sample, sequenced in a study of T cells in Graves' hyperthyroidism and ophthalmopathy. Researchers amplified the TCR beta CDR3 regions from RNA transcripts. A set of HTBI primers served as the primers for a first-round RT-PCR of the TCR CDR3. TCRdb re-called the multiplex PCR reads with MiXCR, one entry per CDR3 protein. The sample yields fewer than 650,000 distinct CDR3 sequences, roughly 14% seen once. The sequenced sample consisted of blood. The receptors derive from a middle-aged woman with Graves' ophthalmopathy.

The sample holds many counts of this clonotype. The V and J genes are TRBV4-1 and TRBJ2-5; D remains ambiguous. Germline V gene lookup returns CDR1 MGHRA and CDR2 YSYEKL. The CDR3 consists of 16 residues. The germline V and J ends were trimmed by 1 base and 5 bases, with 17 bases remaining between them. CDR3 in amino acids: CASSQGTWVPQETQYF. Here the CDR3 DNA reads TGCGCCAGCAGCCAAGGGACCTGGGTCCCCCAGGAGACCCAGTACTTC.

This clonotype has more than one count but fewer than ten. The CDR3 reads CASSPFPDEYYEQYF. CDR3 in DNA: TGTGCCAGCTCACCGTTTCCTGACGAATACTACGAGCAGTACTTC. This chain links TRBV18 with TRBJ2-7; no clear D. The germline V and J ends were trimmed by 3 bases and 3 bases, with 15 bases remaining between them. The CDR3 length is 15 residues. The V gene's germline CDR1 is KGHSH and CDR2 LQKENI.

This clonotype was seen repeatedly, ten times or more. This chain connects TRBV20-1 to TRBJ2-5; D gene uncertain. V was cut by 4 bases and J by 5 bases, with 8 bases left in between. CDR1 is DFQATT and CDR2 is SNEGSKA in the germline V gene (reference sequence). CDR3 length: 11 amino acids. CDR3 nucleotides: TGCAGTGCTAAAGAACGGGAGACCCAGTACTTC. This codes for CSAKERETQYF.

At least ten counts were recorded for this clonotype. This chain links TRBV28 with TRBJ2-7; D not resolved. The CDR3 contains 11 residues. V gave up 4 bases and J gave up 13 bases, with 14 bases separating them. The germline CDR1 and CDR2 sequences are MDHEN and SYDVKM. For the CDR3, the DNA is TGTGCCAGCAGTTCCCACACGGCGGTCTACTTC. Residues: CASSSHTAVYF.

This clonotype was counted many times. The CDR3 is CASSPGHKPGLAGTGELFF. In nucleotides, the CDR3 is TGTGCCAGCAGCCCAGGACACAAACCGGGACTGGCTGGCACCGGGGAGCTGTTTTTT. The gene calls are TRBV11-1 and TRBJ2-2, with a possible D match to TRBD2 (6 bases). The CDR3 totals 19 residues. Trimming shortened V by 5 bases and J by 4 bases, and 26 bases separated the two germline ends. The germline V gene has CDR1 SGHAT and CDR2 FQDESV (reference sequence).

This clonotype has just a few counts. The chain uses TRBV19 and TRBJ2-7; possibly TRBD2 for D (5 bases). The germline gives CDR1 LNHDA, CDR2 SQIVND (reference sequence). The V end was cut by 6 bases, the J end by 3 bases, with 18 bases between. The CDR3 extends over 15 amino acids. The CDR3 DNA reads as TGTGCCAGTAGGCAAGGGAACTTTCGGGGCTACGAGCAGTACTTC. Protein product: CASRQGNFRGYEQYF.

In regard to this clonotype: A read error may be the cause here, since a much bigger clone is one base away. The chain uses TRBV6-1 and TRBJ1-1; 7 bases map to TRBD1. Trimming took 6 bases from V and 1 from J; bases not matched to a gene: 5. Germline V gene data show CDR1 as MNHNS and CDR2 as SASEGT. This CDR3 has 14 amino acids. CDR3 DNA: TGTGCCAGCAGGGCCGGGACAGAGAACACTGAAGCTTTCTTT. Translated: CASRAGTENTEAFF.

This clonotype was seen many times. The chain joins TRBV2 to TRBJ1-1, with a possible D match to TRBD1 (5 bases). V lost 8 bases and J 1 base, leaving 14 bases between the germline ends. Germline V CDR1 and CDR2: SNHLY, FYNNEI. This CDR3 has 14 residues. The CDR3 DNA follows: TGTGCCAGCTCTCAGGACACCGCGAACACTGAAGCTTTCTTT. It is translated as CASSQDTANTEAFF. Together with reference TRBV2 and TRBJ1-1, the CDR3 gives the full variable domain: EPEVTQTPSHQVTQMGQEVILRCVPISNHLYFYWYRQILGQKVEFLVSFYNNEISEKSEIFDDQFSVERPDGSNFTLKIRSTKLEDSAMYFCASSQDTANTEAFFGQGTRLTVV.

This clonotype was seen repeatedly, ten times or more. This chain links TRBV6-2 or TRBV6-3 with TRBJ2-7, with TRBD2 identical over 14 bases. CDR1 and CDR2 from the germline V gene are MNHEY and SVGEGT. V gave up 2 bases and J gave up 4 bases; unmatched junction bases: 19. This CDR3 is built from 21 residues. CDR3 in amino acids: CASSYLDKGLGLAGEVYEQYF. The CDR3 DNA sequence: TGTGCCAGCAGTTACCTGGACAAAGGTCTGGGACTAGCGGGAGAAGTGTACGAGCAGTACTTC.

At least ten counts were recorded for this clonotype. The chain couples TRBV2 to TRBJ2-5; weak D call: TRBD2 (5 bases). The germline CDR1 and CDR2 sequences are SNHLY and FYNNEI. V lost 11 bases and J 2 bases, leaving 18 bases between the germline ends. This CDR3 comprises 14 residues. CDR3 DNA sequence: TGTGCCTTAAGCACTCCTAGCAGACAAGAGACCCAGTACTTC. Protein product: CALSTPSRQETQYF.

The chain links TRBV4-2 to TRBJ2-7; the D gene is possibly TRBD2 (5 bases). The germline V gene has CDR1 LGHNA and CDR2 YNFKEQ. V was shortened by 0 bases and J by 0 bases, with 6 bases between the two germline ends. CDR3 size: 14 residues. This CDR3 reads CASSQELVSYEQYF. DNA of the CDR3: TGTGCCAGCAGCCAAGAACTAGTCTCCTACGAGCAGTACTTC.

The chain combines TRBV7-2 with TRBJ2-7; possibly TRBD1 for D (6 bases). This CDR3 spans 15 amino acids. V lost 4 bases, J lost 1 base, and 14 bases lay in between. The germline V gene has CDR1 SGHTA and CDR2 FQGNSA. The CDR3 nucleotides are TGTGCCAGCAGCTACAAGTCAGGGGAGTCCTACGAGCAGTACTTC. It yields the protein CASSYKSGESYEQYF.